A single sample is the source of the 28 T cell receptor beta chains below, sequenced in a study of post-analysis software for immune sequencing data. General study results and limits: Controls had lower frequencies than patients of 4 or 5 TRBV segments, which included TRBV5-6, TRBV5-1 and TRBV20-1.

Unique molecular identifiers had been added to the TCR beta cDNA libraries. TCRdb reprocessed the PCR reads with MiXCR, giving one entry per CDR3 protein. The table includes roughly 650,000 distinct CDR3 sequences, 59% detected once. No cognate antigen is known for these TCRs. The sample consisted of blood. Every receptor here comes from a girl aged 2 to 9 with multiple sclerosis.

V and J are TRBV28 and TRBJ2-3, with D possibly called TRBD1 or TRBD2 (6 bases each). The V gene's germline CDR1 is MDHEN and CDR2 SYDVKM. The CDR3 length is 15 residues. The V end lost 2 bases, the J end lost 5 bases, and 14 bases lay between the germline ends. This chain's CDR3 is CASSLGGPTRDTQYF. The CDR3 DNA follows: TGTGCCAGCAGTTTAGGGGGGCCCACAAGAGATACGCAGTATTTT.

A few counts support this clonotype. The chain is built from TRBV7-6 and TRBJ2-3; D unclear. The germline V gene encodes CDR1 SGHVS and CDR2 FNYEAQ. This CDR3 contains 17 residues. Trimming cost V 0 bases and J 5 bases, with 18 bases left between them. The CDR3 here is CASSLARDPRLEDTQYF. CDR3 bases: TGTGCCAGCAGCTTAGCCCGAGATCCCCGTCTCGAAGATACGCAGTATTTT.

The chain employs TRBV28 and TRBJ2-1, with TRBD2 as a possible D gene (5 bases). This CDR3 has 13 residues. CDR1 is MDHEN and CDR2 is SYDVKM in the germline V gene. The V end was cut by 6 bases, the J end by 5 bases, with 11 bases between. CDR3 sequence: CASSSTMNNEQFF. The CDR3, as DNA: TGTGCCAGCAGCTCGACTATGAACAATGAGCAGTTCTTC.

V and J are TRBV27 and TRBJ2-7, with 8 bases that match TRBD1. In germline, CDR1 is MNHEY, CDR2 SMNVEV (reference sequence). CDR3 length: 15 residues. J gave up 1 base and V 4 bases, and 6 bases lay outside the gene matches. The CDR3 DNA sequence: TGTGCCAGCAGTTCCTGGACAGGGTTTTCCTACGAGCAGTACTTC. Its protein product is CASSSWTGFSYEQYF.

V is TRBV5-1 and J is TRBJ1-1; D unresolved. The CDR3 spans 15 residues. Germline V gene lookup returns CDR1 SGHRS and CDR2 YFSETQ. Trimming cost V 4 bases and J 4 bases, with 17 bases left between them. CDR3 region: CASSTDGFQGTEAFF. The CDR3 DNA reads TGCGCCAGCAGCACCGACGGATTCCAAGGCACTGAAGCTTTCTTT.

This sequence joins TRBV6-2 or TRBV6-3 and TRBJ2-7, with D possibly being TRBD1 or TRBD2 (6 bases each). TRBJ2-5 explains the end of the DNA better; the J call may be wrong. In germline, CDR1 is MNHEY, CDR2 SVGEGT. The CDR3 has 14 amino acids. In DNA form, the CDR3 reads TGTGCCAGCAGGGGGGCGACCGCGGGGGAGACCCAGTACTTC. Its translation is CASRGATAGETQYF.

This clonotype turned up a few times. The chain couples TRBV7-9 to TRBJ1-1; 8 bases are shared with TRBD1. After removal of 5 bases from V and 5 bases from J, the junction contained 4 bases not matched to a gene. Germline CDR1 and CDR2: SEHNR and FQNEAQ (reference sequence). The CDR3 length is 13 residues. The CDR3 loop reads CASSPTGATEAFF. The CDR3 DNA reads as TGTGCCAGCAGCCCGACAGGGGCGACTGAAGCTTTCTTT.

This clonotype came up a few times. As DNA, the CDR3 is TGTGCCAGCAGTTATGAAGGGGGGGATACGCAGTATTTT. Translating it yields CASSYEGGDTQYF. The V gene is TRBV28, the J gene TRBJ2-3, with D perhaps matching TRBD1 or TRBD2 (6 bases each). Germline V gene sequence: CDR1 MDHEN, CDR2 SYDVKM. The CDR3 runs 13 residues. The V end was cut by 4 bases, the J end by 6 bases, with 11 bases between.

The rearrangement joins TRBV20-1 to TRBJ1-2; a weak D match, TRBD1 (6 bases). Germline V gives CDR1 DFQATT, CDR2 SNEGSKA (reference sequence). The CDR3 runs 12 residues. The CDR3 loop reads CRAHRDIHGYTF. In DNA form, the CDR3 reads TGCAGGGCTCACCGGGACATCCATGGCTACACCTTC.

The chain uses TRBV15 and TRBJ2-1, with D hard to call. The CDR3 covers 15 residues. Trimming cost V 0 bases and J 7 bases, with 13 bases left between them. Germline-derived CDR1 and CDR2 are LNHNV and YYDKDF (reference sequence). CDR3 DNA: TGTGCCACCAGCAGAGATCTTCCGAGTAGGAATGAGCAGTTCTTC. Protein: CATSRDLPSRNEQFF.

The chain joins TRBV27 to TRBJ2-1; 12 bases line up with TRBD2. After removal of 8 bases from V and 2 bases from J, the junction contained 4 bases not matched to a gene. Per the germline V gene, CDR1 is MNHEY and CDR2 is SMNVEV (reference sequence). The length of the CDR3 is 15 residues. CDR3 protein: CASQRLAGAYNEQFF. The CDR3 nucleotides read TGTGCCAGCCAGAGACTAGCGGGAGCCTACAATGAGCAGTTCTTC.

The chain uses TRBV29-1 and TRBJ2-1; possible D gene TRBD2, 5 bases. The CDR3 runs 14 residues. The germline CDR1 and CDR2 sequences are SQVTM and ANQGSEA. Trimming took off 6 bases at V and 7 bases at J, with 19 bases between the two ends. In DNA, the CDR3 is TGCAGCGTCGAGTTCGGACTCTTTGGGAATGAGCAGTTCTTC. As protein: CSVEFGLFGNEQFF.

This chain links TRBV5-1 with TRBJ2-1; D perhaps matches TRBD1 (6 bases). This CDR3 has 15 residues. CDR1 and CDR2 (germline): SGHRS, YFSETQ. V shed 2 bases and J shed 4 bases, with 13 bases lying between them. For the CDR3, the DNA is TGCGCCAGCAGCTTCGGTCAGGGACATTACAATGAGCAGTTCTTC. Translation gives CASSFGQGHYNEQFF.

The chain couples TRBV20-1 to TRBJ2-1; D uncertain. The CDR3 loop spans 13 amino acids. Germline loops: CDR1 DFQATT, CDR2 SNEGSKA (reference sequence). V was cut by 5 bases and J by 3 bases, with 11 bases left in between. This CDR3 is CSARATFYNEQFF. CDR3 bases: TGCAGTGCTCGAGCGACTTTCTACAATGAGCAGTTCTTC.

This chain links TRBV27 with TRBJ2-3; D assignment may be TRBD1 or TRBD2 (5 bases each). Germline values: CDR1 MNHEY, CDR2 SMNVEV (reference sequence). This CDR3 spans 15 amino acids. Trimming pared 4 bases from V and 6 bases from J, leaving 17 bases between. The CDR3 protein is CASSSPQGVGDTQYF. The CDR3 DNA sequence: TGTGCCAGCAGTTCACCCCAGGGAGTTGGCGATACGCAGTATTTT.

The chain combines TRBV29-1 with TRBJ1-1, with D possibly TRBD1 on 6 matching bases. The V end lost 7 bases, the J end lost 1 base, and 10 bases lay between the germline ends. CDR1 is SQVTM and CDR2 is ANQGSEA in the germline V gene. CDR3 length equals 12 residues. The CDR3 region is CSGTVTNTEAFF. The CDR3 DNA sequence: TGCAGCGGGACAGTTACGAACACTGAAGCTTTCTTT.

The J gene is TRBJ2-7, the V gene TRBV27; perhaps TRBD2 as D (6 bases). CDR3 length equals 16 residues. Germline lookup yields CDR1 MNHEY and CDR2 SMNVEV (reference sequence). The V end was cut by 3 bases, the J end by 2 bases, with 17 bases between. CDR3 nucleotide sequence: TGTGCCAGCAGTTTGGGGGGTAGTAGGGGAACCTACGAGCAGTACTTC. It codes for CASSLGGSRGTYEQYF.

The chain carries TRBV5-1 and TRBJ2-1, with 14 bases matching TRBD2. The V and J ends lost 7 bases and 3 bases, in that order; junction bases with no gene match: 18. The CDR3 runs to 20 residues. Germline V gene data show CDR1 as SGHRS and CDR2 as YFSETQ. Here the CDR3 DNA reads TGCGCCAGCTCTCTTGCCACCGGGACTAGCGGGAGCTCGGGCTACAATGAGCAGTTCTTC. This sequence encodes CASSLATGTSGSSGYNEQFF. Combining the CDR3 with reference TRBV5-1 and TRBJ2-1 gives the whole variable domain KAGVTQTPRYLIKTRGQQVTLSCSPISGHRSVSWYQQTPGQGLQFLFEYFSETQRNKGNFPGRFSGRQFSNSRSEMNVSTLELGDSALYLCASSLATGTSGSSGYNEQFFGPGTRLTVL.

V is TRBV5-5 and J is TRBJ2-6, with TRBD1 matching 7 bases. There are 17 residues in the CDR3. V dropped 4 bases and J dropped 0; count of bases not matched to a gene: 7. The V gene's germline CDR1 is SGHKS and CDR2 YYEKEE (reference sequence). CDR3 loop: CASSPRQGASGANVLTF. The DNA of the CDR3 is TGTGCCAGCAGCCCCCGACAGGGAGCCTCTGGGGCCAACGTCCTGACTTTC.

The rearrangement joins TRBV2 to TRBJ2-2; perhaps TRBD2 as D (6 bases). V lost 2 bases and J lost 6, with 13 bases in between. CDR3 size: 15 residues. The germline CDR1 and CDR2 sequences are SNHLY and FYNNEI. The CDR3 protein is CASSESRGRAGELFF. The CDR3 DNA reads TGTGCCAGCAGTGAATCTCGGGGGAGAGCCGGGGAGCTGTTTTTT.

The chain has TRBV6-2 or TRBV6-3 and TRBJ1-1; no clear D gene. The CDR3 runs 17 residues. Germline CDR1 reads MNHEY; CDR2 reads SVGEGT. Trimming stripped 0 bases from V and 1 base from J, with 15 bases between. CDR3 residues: CASSYSSGWQANTEAFF. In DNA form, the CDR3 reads TGTGCCAGCAGTTACTCGAGCGGATGGCAGGCGAACACTGAAGCTTTCTTT.

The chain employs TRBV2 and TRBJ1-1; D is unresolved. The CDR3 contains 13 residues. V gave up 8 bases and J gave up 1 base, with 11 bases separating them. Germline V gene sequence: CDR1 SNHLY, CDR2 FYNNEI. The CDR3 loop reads CASGEVPNTEAFF. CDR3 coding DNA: TGTGCCAGCGGGGAGGTACCGAACACTGAAGCTTTCTTT.

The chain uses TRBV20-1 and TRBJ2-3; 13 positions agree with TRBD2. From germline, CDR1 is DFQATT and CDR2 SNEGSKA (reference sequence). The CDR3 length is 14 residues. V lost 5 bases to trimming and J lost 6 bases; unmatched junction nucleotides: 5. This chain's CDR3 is CSASGLAGSDTQYF. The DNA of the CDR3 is TGCAGTGCTTCGGGACTAGCGGGATCGGATACGCAGTATTTT.

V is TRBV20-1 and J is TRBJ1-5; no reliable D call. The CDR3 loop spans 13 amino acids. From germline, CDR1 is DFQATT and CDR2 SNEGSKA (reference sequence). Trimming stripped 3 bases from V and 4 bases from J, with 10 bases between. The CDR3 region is CSASSGRNQPQHF. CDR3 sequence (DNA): TGCAGTGCTAGTTCTGGGAGAAATCAGCCCCAGCATTTT.

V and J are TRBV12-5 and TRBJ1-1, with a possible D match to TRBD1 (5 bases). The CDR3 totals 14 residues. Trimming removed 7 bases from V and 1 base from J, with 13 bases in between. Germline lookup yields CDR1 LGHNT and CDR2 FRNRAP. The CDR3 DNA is TGTGCTAGTGCCACGGACACCTGGAACACTGAAGCTTTCTTT. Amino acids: CASATDTWNTEAFF.

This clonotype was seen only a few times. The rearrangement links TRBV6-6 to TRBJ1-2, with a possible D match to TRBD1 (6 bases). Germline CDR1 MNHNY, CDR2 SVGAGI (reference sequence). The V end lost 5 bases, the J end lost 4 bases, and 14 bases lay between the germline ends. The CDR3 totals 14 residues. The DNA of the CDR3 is TGTGCCAGCAGTAGCCGACAGGCCACCTATGGCTACACCTTC. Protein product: CASSSRQATYGYTF.

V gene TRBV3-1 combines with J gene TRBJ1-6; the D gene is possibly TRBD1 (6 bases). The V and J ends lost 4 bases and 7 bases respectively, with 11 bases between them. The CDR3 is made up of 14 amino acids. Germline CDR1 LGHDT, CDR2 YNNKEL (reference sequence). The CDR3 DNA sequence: TGTGCCAGCAGCCGAGCAGGGGAGAATTCACCCCTCCACTTT. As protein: CASSRAGENSPLHF. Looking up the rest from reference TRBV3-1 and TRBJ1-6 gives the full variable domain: DTAVSQTPKYLVTQMGNDKSIKCEQNLGHDTMYWYKQDSKKFLKIMFSYNNKELIINETVPNRFSPKSPDKAHLNLHINSLELGDSAVYFCASSRAGENSPLHFGNGTRLTVT.

The CDR3 DNA is TGTGCCAGCAGCGTCACGTCAGGGTCGGATGGCTACACCTTC. Translated: CASSVTSGSDGYTF. V usage is TRBV9 and J usage is TRBJ1-2; D is possibly TRBD1 (5 bases). Germline V gene lookup returns CDR1 SGDLS and CDR2 YYNGEE. Trimming took off 2 bases at V and 6 bases at J, with 14 bases between the two ends. The CDR3 totals 14 residues.